Below, one T cell receptor (beta chain) is given with its context. The antigen is not known. Per germline, CDR1 LNHNV and CDR2 YYDKDF (reference sequence). V lost 5 bases, J lost 10 bases, and 13 bases stayed unmatched. This CDR3 is 16 amino acids long. The sample belongs to a study of glioma-infiltrating T cells. Across the whole study: Dexamethasone exposure before glioma surgery was limited to six or fewer days.

TCR alpha and beta CDR3 regions were amplified from RNA using iRepertoire nested multiplex PCR. TCRdb reprocessed the multiplex PCR reads with MiXCR, giving one entry per CDR3 protein. The sample consists of approximately 400,000 distinct CDR3 sequences, around 38% of them appearing once. Study-wide results and limits: Only very few CDR3 sequences appeared in both tissue and blood. Signature shared blood CDR3 motifs were enriched in low-divergence and depleted in high-divergence patients.

Sample: glioma tissue, nonneoplastic brain tissue, or PBMCs (not recorded which). J is TRBJ2-1 and V is TRBV15; 11 bases are shared with TRBD1. The sequence derives from a human donor with low-grade glioma or glioblastoma, undergoing nonglioma brain surgery, or in good health (not recorded which). CDR3 DNA: TGTGCCACCAGCCCTCGACTGGGACAGGGGGTTGGCGAGCAGTTCTTC. Residues: CATSPRLGQGVGEQFF.